These 15 T cell receptor beta chains originate from one sample sequenced in a study of T cells in Graves' hyperthyroidism and ophthalmopathy. It was RNA transcripts that yielded the amplified TCR beta CDR3 regions. RT-PCR in the first round (using the HTBI primer set) targeted the TCR CDR3. TCRdb used MiXCR to reprocess the multiplex PCR reads, holding one entry per CDR3 protein. The sample gives about 480,000 distinct CDR3 sequences, approximately 15% of which show up once; 17% is in the top ten. The sample was blood. Receptor source: a woman in her late teens or twenties with Graves' hyperthyroidism.

The J gene is TRBJ1-6, the V gene TRBV6-1; TRBD1 is a possible D gene (5 bases). Germline lookup yields CDR1 MNHNS and CDR2 SASEGT. The CDR3 sequence is 17 residues long. V was cut by 6 bases and J by 6 bases, with 21 bases left in between. The CDR3 reads CASRGVGVGRFNSPLHF. CDR3 DNA: TGTGCCAGCAGGGGAGTGGGGGTAGGGAGATTTAATTCACCCCTCCACTTT.

The V and J genes are TRBV5-1 and TRBJ2-7; no clear D. Germline V CDR1 and CDR2: SGHRS, YFSETQ. This CDR3 is built from 12 residues. V was shortened by 1 base and J by 2 bases, with 4 bases between the two germline ends. CDR3 DNA sequence: TGCGCCAGCAGCTTGTCAGCCTACGAGCAGTACTTC. It encodes CASSLSAYEQYF.

The chain couples TRBV10-3 to TRBJ1-2; tentatively, D is TRBD1 (5 bases). The ends were cut back, 10 bases at V and 4 bases at J, with 16 bases in the middle. This CDR3 region has 13 residues. Germline V gene sequence: CDR1 ENHRY, CDR2 SYGVKD. This CDR3 reads CATSTDTFYGYTF. CDR3 nucleotides: TGTGCCACTTCAACGGACACGTTCTATGGCTACACCTTC.

This clonotype has a count of ten or more. The DNA for the CDR3 is TGTGCCACCAGTGAACGGGGACAAGAGACCCAGTACTTC. Translated: CATSERGQETQYF. The gene calls are TRBV24-1 and TRBJ2-5; TRBD2 is a possible D gene (5 bases). Trimming left V 4 bases short and J 2 bases short, with 7 bases between. CDR1 is KGHDR, CDR2 SFDVKD, per germline. This CDR3 is built from 13 residues.

This clonotype was seen at least ten times. The V and J genes are TRBV7-3 and TRBJ2-7; D is possibly TRBD1 (5 bases). This CDR3 spans 13 amino acids. The V and J ends lost 3 bases and 1 base respectively, with 7 bases between them. Germline CDR1 is SGHTA and CDR2 is FQGTGA. The CDR3 protein is CASSFGASYEQYV. CDR3 coding DNA: TGTGCCAGCAGCTTTGGGGCATCCTACGAGCAGTACGTC.

This clonotype was found many times. The rearrangement links TRBV18 to TRBJ1-1; no reliable D call. V lost 0 bases and J 4 bases, leaving 6 bases between the germline ends. Germline V gene lookup returns CDR1 KGHSH and CDR2 LQKENI. This CDR3 is 13 amino acids long. CDR3 sequence: CASSPPEGTEAFF. The CDR3 nucleotides read TGTGCCAGCTCACCACCGGAGGGCACTGAAGCTTTCTTT. The variable domain in full, with the rest retrieved from reference TRBV18 and TRBJ1-1, is NAGVMQNPRHLVRRRGQEARLRCSPMKGHSHVYWYRQLPEEGLKFMVYLQKENIIDESGMPKERFSAEFPKEGPSILRIQQVVRGDSAAYFCASSPPEGTEAFFGQGTRLTVV.

This rearrangement joins TRBV11-1 to TRBJ2-1; 7 bases agree with TRBD2. The CDR3 has 14 residues. V was clipped by 2 bases and J by 5 bases; unmatched bases: 3. Germline V gives CDR1 SGHAT, CDR2 FQDESV (reference sequence). CDR3 nucleotides: TGTGCCAGCAGCTTAAGCCTAGCGGACAATGAGCAGTTCTTC. Translating it yields CASSLSLADNEQFF.

This clonotype was counted only a few times. The chain carries TRBV24-1 and TRBJ2-1, with TRBD1 matching over 8 bases. Germline V gives CDR1 KGHDR, CDR2 SFDVKD. The ends lost 10 bases at V and 9 bases at J; junction bases unmatched: 4. There are 11 residues in the CDR3. Here the CDR3 reads CATGQVFEQFF. The DNA of the CDR3 is TGTGCCACGGGACAGGTTTTTGAGCAGTTCTTC.

Ten or more counts support this clonotype. The chain employs TRBV6-5 and TRBJ2-1, with 9 bases identical to TRBD1. Germline V gene sequence: CDR1 MNHEY, CDR2 SVGAGI. V lost 0 bases to trimming and J lost 7 bases; unmatched junction nucleotides: 13. CDR3 length: 18 amino acids. CDR3 sequence reads: CASSYSSSGTGSRNEQFF. The CDR3 DNA reads TGTGCCAGCAGTTACTCGAGTTCCGGGACAGGGTCGAGAAATGAGCAGTTCTTC.

The sample holds many counts of this clonotype. The rearrangement joins TRBV7-3 to TRBJ1-2, with D possibly being TRBD1 (5 bases). V was cut by 5 bases and J by 7 bases, with 17 bases left in between. From germline, CDR1 is SGHTA and CDR2 FQGTGA. The CDR3 extends over 14 amino acids. As DNA, the CDR3 is TGTGCCAGCAGCCCGGGACCGTTTGTTGGTGGCTACACCTTC. It yields the protein CASSPGPFVGGYTF.

This clonotype was counted at least ten times. The gene calls are TRBV5-1 and TRBJ2-3; 11 bases are shared with TRBD2. CDR3 length: 17 amino acids. CDR1 and CDR2 from the germline V gene are SGHRS and YFSETQ. V lost 3 bases and J lost 2; bases outside the gene matches: 8. CDR3 in amino acids: CASSSDLAGGSTDTQYF. The CDR3 DNA sequence: TGCGCCAGCAGCTCAGACCTAGCGGGAGGATCCACAGATACGCAGTATTTT.

This chain links TRBV19 with TRBJ2-7, with 7 bases fitting TRBD1. The CDR3 sequence is 14 residues long. Germline CDR1 LNHDA, CDR2 SQIVND (reference sequence). Trimming removed 6 bases from V and 0 bases from J; junction bases left unmatched: 5. CDR3 sequence reads: CASSETGYSYEQYF. CDR3 bases: TGTGCCAGTAGCGAGACAGGGTACTCCTACGAGCAGTACTTC.

The genes are TRBV12-3 or TRBV12-4 and TRBJ2-1; 7 bases line up with TRBD1. After removal of 6 bases from V and 4 bases from J, the junction contained 6 bases not matched to a gene. The CDR3 length is 14 residues. CDR3 sequence: CASRSGQVYNEQFF. CDR3 nucleotide sequence: TGTGCCAGCAGATCTGGACAGGTTTACAATGAGCAGTTCTTC.

The sample holds a few counts of this clonotype. The rearrangement links TRBV24-1 to TRBJ2-7; D call uncertain. Germline V gives CDR1 KGHDR, CDR2 SFDVKD. There are 14 residues in the CDR3. The V and J ends lost 3 bases and 5 bases respectively, with 13 bases between them. The CDR3 sequence is CATSDPRLPHEQYV. The CDR3 DNA sequence: TGTGCCACCAGTGATCCCCGCCTTCCCCACGAGCAGTACGTC.

There are many counts of this clonotype. The J gene is TRBJ2-5, the V gene TRBV13, with 9 bases lining up with TRBD1. The germline V gene encodes CDR1 PRHDT and CDR2 FYEKMQ (reference sequence). Trimming at V came to 5 bases and at J to 0 bases, leaving 13 bases not matched to a gene. The CDR3 length is 18 residues. DNA of the CDR3: TGTGCCAGCAGCCCACCCGGACAGGGGAGAGGCCACCAAGAGACCCAGTACTTC. It specifies CASSPPGQGRGHQETQYF.